What follows is one TCR beta chain and its context. These data belong to a study of shared T cell receptors in the human thymus. CDR1 is SGHAT and CDR2 is FQNNGV in the germline V gene. Trimming stripped 0 bases from V and 8 bases from J, with 10 bases between. The CDR3 has 13 residues. The data were produced by immunoSEQ multiplex PCR, yet TCRdb's version contains in-frame clones alone and is incomplete. The repertoire includes 500,000 to 750,000 clones, around 89% of them detected once, and 0.0095% to 0.012% sits in the top ten. This same sample was also part of a study on human thymus T cells. That source reports: Each of the donors was a healthy Finnish infant who was undergoing open corrective cardiac surgery for congenital heart defects. Thymus tissue for the work was resected from patients undergoing corrective heart surgery.

The chain couples TRBV11-2 to TRBJ1-1; D is undetermined. The sample taken for sequencing was thymocytes. This sequence originates from a boy less than two years old with a congenital heart defect. This CDR3 reads CASSLDSLAEAFF. The CDR3 DNA reads TGTGCCAGCAGCTTAGATTCCCTGGCAGAAGCTTTCTTT.